The next 8 T cell receptor beta chains were all read from a single sample in a study of post-analysis software for immune sequencing data. Study-level results: Patients showed TRBV5-6, TRBV5-1 and TRBV20-1 among four to six TRBV segments more frequent than in controls.

Presence of unique molecular identifiers characterized the TCR beta cDNA libraries. From the PCR reads, TCRdb called clonotypes with MiXCR, one entry per CDR3 protein. Of roughly 670,000 distinct CDR3 sequences in the sample, 59% were seen once. What these receptors recognize is not known. Specimen: blood. The receptors derive from a girl aged 2 to 10 with multiple sclerosis.

The rearrangement uses TRBV7-2 and TRBJ1-1; D call uncertain. Germline-derived CDR1 and CDR2 are SGHTA and FQGNSA. V was cut by 1 base and J by 0 bases, with 9 bases left in between. This CDR3 has 15 amino acids. As DNA, the CDR3 is TGTGCCAGCAGCTTAGTGGGCCAGATGAACACTGAAGCTTTCTTT. This encodes CASSLVGQMNTEAFF.

This clonotype was found a few times. This chain links TRBV25-1 with TRBJ1-1, with D possibly matching TRBD1 (6 bases). V was cut by 6 bases and J by 4 bases, with 12 bases left in between. Germline V CDR1 and CDR2: MGHDK, SYGVNS. The CDR3 runs to 13 residues. The CDR3 is CASSGGAVTEAFF. For the CDR3, the DNA is TGTGCCAGCAGCGGGGGGGCCGTCACTGAAGCTTTCTTT.

A single count supports this clonotype. CDR3 region: CAIRTIISSYNEQFF. In nucleotides, the CDR3 is TGTGCCATCAGGACCATCATTAGCTCCTACAATGAGCAGTTCTTC. The chain employs TRBV10-3 and TRBJ2-1; D remains unclear. With 6 bases removed from V and 0 bases from J, the gap between germline ends came to 12 bases. Germline assignment: CDR1 ENHRY and CDR2 SYGVKD. This CDR3 region has 15 residues.

The chain combines TRBV5-1 with TRBJ2-3, with D perhaps being TRBD1 or TRBD2 (5 bases each). This CDR3 has 14 residues. Germline V gives CDR1 SGHRS, CDR2 YFSETQ. The V and J ends lost 4 bases and 4 bases respectively, with 13 bases between them. The CDR3 here is CASSQRGPADTQYF. In DNA, the CDR3 is TGCGCCAGCAGCCAGAGGGGACCAGCAGATACGCAGTATTTT.

The rearrangement joins TRBV6-2 or TRBV6-3 to TRBJ2-3; 7 bases map to TRBD1. The V gene's germline CDR1 is MNHEY and CDR2 SVGEGT. This CDR3 spans 18 amino acids. V lost 8 bases and J lost 7; bases outside the gene matches: 24. The CDR3 region has the DNA TGTGCCAGCGGGACGGAAAGTAGTAGGGGGCATCGACGGAATACGCAGTATTTT. Translation: CASGTESSRGHRRNTQYF.

The chain uses TRBV12-3 or TRBV12-4 and TRBJ1-2; no firm D call. V shed 5 bases and J shed 8 bases, with 12 bases lying between them. This CDR3 is 12 amino acids long. The CDR3 DNA is TGTGCCAGCAGTCCCCGGTTCCAGGGCTACACCTTC. Translated: CASSPRFQGYTF.

V gene TRBV29-1 combines with J gene TRBJ1-4; D might be TRBD1 (5 bases). Per the germline V gene, CDR1 is SQVTM and CDR2 is ANQGSEA. The CDR3 consists of 15 residues. V dropped 6 bases and J dropped 6 bases, with 20 bases sitting between them. The CDR3 here is CSVAAPGTGDEKLFF. CDR3 bases: TGCAGCGTCGCCGCCCCCGGGACGGGTGATGAAAAACTGTTTTTT.

For the CDR3, the DNA is TGTGCCAGCAGCTTAGGTGTTAGCGGGGGGACGGAGGAGCAGTTCTTC. Amino acid sequence: CASSLGVSGGTEEQFF. The chain employs TRBV7-2 and TRBJ2-1; 10 bases agree with TRBD2. J gave up 10 bases and V 1 base, and 10 bases lay outside the gene matches. From germline, CDR1 is SGHTA and CDR2 FQGNSA. This CDR3 region has 16 residues.